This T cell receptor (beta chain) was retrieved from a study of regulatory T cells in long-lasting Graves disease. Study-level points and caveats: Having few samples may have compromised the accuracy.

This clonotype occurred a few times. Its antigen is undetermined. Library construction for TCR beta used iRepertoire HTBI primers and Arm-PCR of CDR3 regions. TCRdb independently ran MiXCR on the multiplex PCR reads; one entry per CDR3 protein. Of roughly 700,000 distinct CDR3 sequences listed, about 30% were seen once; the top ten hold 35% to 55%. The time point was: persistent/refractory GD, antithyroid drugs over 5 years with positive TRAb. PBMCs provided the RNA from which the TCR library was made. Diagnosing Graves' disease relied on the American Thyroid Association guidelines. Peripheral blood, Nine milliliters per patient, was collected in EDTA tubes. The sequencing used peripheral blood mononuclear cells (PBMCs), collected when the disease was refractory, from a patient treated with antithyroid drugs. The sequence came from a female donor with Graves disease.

The CDR3 coding sequence is TGCGCCAGCAGCCCAACGGACAGGGGGCAAGAGACCCAGTACTTC. Its protein is CASSPTDRGQETQYF. The V call is TRBV5-1, the J call TRBJ2-5; 10 bases fit TRBD1. Germline CDR1 reads SGHRS; CDR2 reads YFSETQ. The CDR3 loop spans 15 amino acids. The ends lost 4 bases at V and 2 bases at J; junction bases unmatched: 5. The variable domain in full, completed from reference TRBV5-1 and TRBJ2-5, reads KAGVTQTPRYLIKTRGQQVTLSCSPISGHRSVSWYQQTPGQGLQFLFEYFSETQRNKGNFPGRFSGRQFSNSRSEMNVSTLELGDSALYLCASSPTDRGQETQYFGPGTRLLVL.